The rows below give T cell receptor beta chains drawn from one sample of a study of blood T cell repertoires in COVID-19. Sequencing was performed with immunoSEQ multiplex PCR; in TCRdb, only in-frame clones are kept and a portion is missing. Of 90,000 to 120,000 clones listed, roughly 90% are singletons. Input material: peripheral blood. The receptors were gathered from a man in his forties with active or convalescent COVID-19. Both conserved end residues are trimmed from each CDR3.

v_call: TRBV28; cdr3_length: 12; j_call: TRBJ1-2; cdr3_aa: ASSHPTRGDGYT
v_call: TRBV11-2; cdr3_length: 12; j_call: TRBJ1-1; cdr3_aa: ASSEGQGLTEAF
v_call: TRBV10-3; cdr3_length: 13; j_call: TRBJ2-2; cdr3_aa: AISPVGTNTGELF
v_call: TRBV5-4; cdr3_length: 14; j_call: TRBJ2-7; cdr3_aa: ASSPLGQGRLYEQY
v_call: TRBV7-2; cdr3_length: 12; j_call: TRBJ2-1; cdr3_aa: ASSLLTSNNEQF
v_call: TRBV5-1; cdr3_length: 13; j_call: TRBJ2-7; cdr3_aa: ASSLGAGGPYEQY
v_call: TRBV30; cdr3_length: 10; j_call: TRBJ1-1; cdr3_aa: AWRGGNTEAF
v_call: TRBV19; cdr3_length: 11; j_call: TRBJ2-7; cdr3_aa: ASSRGPSYEQY
v_call: TRBV18; cdr3_length: 12; j_call: TRBJ1-2; cdr3_aa: ASTPLQGLNGYT
v_call: TRBV5-1; cdr3_length: 10; j_call: TRBJ2-7; cdr3_aa: ASSYTAGEQY
v_call: TRBV7-3; cdr3_length: 15; j_call: TRBJ2-3; cdr3_aa: ASSLTRTNIGADTQY
v_call: TRBV30; cdr3_length: 11; j_call: TRBJ2-7; cdr3_aa: AWSIQGVHEQY
v_call: TRBV4-2; cdr3_length: 11; j_call: TRBJ1-1; cdr3_aa: ASSSGSNTEAF
v_call: TRBV5-4; cdr3_length: 12; j_call: TRBJ1-3; cdr3_aa: ASSFSGAGNTIY
v_call: TRBV6-1; cdr3_length: 13; j_call: TRBJ2-7; cdr3_aa: ASSEGTSVPYEQY
v_call: TRBV24-1; cdr3_length: 12; j_call: TRBJ1-5; cdr3_aa: ATSVGGSNQPQH
v_call: TRBV19; cdr3_length: 13; j_call: TRBJ1-1; cdr3_aa: ASSMSGRRATEAF
v_call: TRBV3-1/TRBV3-2; cdr3_length: 11; j_call: TRBJ1-3; cdr3_aa: ASYGTAGNTIY
v_call: TRBV9; cdr3_length: 11; j_call: TRBJ2-3; cdr3_aa: ASSTLTLDTQY
v_call: TRBV4-1; cdr3_length: 13; j_call: TRBJ2-7; cdr3_aa: ASSQAPGGTYEQY
v_call: TRBV28; cdr3_length: 11; j_call: TRBJ2-3; cdr3_aa: ATSFPLTDTQY
v_call: TRBV24-1; cdr3_length: 11; j_call: TRBJ2-4; cdr3_aa: ATSDDLLGVQY
v_call: TRBV28; cdr3_length: 12; j_call: TRBJ2-3; cdr3_aa: ASSLERGTDTQY
v_call: TRBV28; cdr3_length: 16; j_call: TRBJ1-1; cdr3_aa: ASSSIADLTGPNTEAF
v_call: TRBV25-1; cdr3_length: 12; j_call: TRBJ1-2; cdr3_aa: ASSETGGAYGYT
v_call: TRBV3-1/TRBV3-2; cdr3_length: 14; j_call: TRBJ2-2; cdr3_aa: ASSQVAGGAAGELF
v_call: TRBV6-5; cdr3_length: 11; j_call: TRBJ1-5; cdr3_aa: ASSYRGHQPQH
v_call: TRBV20-1; cdr3_length: 9; j_call: TRBJ1-2; cdr3_aa: SASRDPGYT
v_call: TRBV28; cdr3_length: 13; j_call: TRBJ2-5; cdr3_aa: ASSPGWGGRETQY
v_call: TRBV18; cdr3_length: 14; j_call: TRBJ1-2; cdr3_aa: ASSQGRAAGNYGYT
v_call: TRBV28; cdr3_length: 15; j_call: TRBJ2-3; cdr3_aa: ASSLPLAGPSTDTQY